The text below deals with one T cell receptor beta chain. Its antigen is not known. This entry comes from a study of cytomegalovirus exposure and HLA in healthy donors. Study-wide results and caveats: Some V segments could not be told apart, so they were left out, TRBV6-2 and TRBV6-3 among them.

CDR1 and CDR2 (germline): SEHNR, FQNEAQ (reference sequence). This CDR3 contains 13 residues. V was trimmed by 4 bases and J by 1 base, leaving 7 bases between them. Use of 60 Vbeta and 13 Jbeta primers characterized the PCR. Some clones are missing from TCRdb's copy, which holds only in-frame ones; the method was immunoSEQ multiplex PCR. Of roughly 190,000 clones in the sample, about 62% were seen once. The clonotype originates from a man in his forties in good health and CMV-seronegative. This rearrangement joins TRBV7-9 to TRBJ1-2, with D possibly matching TRBD1 (6 bases). Sequences were obtained from PBMCs. The CDR3 coding sequence is TGTGCCAGCAGCTCAGGGGTTAACTATGGCTACACCTTC. Residues: CASSSGVNYGYTF. Full variable domain (rest looked up from reference TRBV7-9 and TRBJ1-2): DTGVSQNPRHKITKRGQNVTFRCDPISEHNRLYWYRQTLGQGPEFLTYFQNEAQLEKSRLLSDRFSAERPKGSFSTLEIQRTEQGDSAMYLCASSSGVNYGYTFGSGTRLTVV.